The entry below gives a single TCR beta chain sequence along with its context. Its target is unknown. The data were produced by immunoSEQ multiplex PCR, yet TCRdb's version contains in-frame clones alone and is incomplete. The sample carries 2,500,000 or so clones, over 85% recorded once. From germline, CDR1 is SGHRS and CDR2 YFSETQ. V lost 3 bases to trimming and J lost 7 bases; unmatched junction nucleotides: 14. CDR3 size: 16 residues. This specimen comes from a study of shared clonotypes between healthy human individuals. Study results and limitations: Generation probabilities of non-shared clonotypes were lower (relative to those shared by all four donors). Estimated richness was generally greater in naive than memory subsets. Despite large depth, rarefaction showed incomplete sorted-subset sequencing.

Each of the donors was a healthy adult who was HIV-negative and had not had a recent acute infection or vaccination. The receptor comes from a man aged 18 to 29 in good health. Some clones in this sample may be carry-over from other donors' samples. V and J are TRBV5-1 and TRBJ2-3; 7 bases fit TRBD2. The sequencing sample was made of naive CD4+ T cells from PBMCs. Subset denoted: CD45RA+ positively selected. CDR3 residues: CASSSLDGREFYTQYF. Here the CDR3 DNA reads TGCGCCAGCAGCTCGCTGGATGGGCGGGAGTTTTATACGCAGTATTTT.